This T cell receptor (beta chain) was sequenced in a study of somatic mutations in cytotoxic T cells in rheumatoid arthritis. Study background: Right after diagnosis, and before any treatment had started, patient peripheral blood (about 33 ml EDTA) was drawn.

This clone has just one count. Its antigen is currently unknown. Per germline, CDR1 PRHDT and CDR2 FYEKMQ (reference sequence). The CDR3 is 14 residues long. Germline trimming cut 5 bases from V and 12 bases from J; bases unmatched to any gene: 9. The investigators isolated CD4+ and CD8+ cells by positive magnetic bead selection and checked their purity by flow cytometry. The method was immunoSEQ multiplex PCR; TCRdb's version includes in-frame clones alone and lacks a portion of them. This table holds about 11,000 clones, approximately 82% found once. Whole-study results and caveats: CD8+ clonality rose with age in rheumatoid arthritis patients, unlike in healthy controls. Nobody had found out which antigens the expanded CD8+ clones targeted.

This receptor was obtained from an older woman with rheumatoid arthritis. The chain joins TRBV13 to TRBJ2-1; TRBD2 matches 11 bases. Specimen: CD8+ T cells sorted from blood. The CDR3 region has the DNA TGTGCCAGCAGCGCGACTAGCGGGGAGCTTCGGCAGTTCTTC. The encoded protein is CASSATSGELRQFF.